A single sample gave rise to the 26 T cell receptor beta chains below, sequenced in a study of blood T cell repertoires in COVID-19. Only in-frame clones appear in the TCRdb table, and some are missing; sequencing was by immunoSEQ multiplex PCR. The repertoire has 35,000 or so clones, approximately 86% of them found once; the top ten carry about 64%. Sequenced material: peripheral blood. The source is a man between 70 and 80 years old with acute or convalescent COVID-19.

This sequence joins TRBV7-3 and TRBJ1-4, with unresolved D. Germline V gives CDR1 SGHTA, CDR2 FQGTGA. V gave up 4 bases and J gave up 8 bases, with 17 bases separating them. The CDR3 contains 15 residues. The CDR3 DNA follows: TGTGCCAGCAGCTCACTAACCGCGGTGAGGGAAAAACTGTTTTTT. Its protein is CASSSLTAVREKLFF.

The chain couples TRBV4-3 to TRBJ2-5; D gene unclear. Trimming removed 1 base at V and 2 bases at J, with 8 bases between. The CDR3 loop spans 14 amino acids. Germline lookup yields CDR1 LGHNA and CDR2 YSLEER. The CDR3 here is CASSQGYNQETQYF. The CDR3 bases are TGCGCCAGCAGCCAAGGATACAATCAAGAGACCCAGTACTTC.

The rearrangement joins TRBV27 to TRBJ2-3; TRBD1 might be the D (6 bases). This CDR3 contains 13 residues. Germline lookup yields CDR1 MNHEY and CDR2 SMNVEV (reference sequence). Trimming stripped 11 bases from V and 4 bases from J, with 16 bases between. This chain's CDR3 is CAAGARFPDTQYF. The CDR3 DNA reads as TGTGCCGCAGGGGCGAGATTCCCAGATACGCAGTATTTT.

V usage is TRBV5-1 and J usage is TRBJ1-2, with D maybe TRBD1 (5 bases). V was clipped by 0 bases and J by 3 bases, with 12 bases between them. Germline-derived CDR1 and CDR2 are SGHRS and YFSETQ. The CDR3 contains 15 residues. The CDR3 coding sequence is TGCGCCAGCAGCTTGGATGGGACTTGGGACTATGGCTACACCTTC. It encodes CASSLDGTWDYGYTF.

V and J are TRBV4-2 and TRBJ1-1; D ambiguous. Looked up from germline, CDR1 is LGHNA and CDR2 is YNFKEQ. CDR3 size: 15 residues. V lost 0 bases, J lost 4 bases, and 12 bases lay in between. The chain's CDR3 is CASSQDPPVSTEAFF. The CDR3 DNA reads TGTGCCAGCAGCCAAGATCCTCCGGTGAGCACTGAAGCTTTCTTT.

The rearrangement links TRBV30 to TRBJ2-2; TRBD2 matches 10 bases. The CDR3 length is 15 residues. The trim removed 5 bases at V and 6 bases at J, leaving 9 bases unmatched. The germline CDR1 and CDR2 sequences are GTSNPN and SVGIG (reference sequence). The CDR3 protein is CAWGLAAGYAGELFF. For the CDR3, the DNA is TGTGCCTGGGGACTAGCGGCGGGGTATGCCGGGGAGCTGTTTTTT.

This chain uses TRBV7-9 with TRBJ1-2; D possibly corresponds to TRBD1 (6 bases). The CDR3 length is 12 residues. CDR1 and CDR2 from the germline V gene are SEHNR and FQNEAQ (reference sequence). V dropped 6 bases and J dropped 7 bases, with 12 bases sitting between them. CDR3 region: CASSSGALGYTF. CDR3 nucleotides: TGTGCCAGCAGTTCAGGGGCTCTTGGCTACACCTTC.

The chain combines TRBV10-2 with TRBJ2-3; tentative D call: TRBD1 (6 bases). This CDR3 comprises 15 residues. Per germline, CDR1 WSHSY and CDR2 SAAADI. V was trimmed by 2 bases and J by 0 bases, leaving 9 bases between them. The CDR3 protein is CASSEAGVSTDTQYF. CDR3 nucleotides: TGCGCCAGCAGTGAGGCAGGGGTTAGCACAGATACGCAGTATTTT.

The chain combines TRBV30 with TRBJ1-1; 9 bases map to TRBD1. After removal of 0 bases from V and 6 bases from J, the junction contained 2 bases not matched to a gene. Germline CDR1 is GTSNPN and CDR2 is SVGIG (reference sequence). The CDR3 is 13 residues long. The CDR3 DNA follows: TGTGCCTGGAGTGTACAGGGGGCGGCTGAAGCTTTCTTT. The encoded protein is CAWSVQGAAEAFF. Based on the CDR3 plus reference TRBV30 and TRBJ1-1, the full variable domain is SQTIHQWPATLVQPVGSPLSLECTVEGTSNPNLYWYRQAAGRGLQLLFYSVGIGQISSEVPQNLSASRPQDRQFILSSKKLLLSDSGFYLCAWSVQGAAEAFFGQGTRLTVV.

CDR3 in DNA: TGTGCCAGCAGTGAATGGGGAAGGGGTACCACTGAAGCTTTCTTT. Translating gives CASSEWGRGTTEAFF. The chain carries TRBV25-1 and TRBJ1-1, with TRBD1 as a possible D gene (5 bases). The V gene's germline CDR1 is MGHDK and CDR2 SYGVNS. Between the trimmed V and J ends, which lost 1 base and 4 bases, there was a span of 13 bases. CDR3 length: 15 amino acids.

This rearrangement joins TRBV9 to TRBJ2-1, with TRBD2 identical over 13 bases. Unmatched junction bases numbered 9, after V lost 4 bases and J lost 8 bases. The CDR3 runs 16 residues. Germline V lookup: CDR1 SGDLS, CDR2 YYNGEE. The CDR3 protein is CASSPPWTSGSDEQFF. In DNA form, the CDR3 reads TGTGCCAGCAGCCCGCCATGGACTAGCGGGAGTGATGAGCAGTTCTTC.

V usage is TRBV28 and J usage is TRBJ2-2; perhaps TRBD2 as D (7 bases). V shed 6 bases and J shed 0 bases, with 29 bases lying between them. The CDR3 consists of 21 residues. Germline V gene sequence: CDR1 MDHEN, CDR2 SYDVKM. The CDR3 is CASRKPGHLPPAGSNTGELFF. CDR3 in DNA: TGTGCCAGCAGGAAGCCGGGACACCTACCTCCAGCGGGGTCGAACACCGGGGAGCTGTTTTTT.

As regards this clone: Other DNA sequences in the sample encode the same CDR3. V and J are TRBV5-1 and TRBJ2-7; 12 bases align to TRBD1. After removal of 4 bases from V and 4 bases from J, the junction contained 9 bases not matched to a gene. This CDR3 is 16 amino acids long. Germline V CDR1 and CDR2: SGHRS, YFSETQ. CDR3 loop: CASSTQGQGAIYEQYF. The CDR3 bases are TGCGCCAGCAGCACCCAGGGACAGGGGGCAATTTACGAGCAGTACTTC.

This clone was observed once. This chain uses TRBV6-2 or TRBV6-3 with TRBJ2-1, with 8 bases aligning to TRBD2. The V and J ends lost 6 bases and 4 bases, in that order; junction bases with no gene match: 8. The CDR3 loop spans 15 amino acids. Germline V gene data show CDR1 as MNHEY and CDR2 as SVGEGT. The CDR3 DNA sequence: TGTGCCAGCAGCCAAAGGGGACTAGAGTACAATGAGCAGTTCTTC. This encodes CASSQRGLEYNEQFF.

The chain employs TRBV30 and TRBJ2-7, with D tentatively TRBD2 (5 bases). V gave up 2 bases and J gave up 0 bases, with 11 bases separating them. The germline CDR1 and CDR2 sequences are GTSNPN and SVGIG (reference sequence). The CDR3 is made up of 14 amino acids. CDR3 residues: CAWSRGITSYEQYF. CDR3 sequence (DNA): TGTGCCTGGAGTAGAGGGATTACCTCCTACGAGCAGTACTTC.

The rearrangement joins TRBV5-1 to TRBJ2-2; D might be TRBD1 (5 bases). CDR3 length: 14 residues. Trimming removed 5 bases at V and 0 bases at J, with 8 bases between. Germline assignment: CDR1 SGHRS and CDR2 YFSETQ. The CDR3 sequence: CASSPTANTGELFF. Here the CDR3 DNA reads TGCGCCAGCAGTCCGACAGCGAACACCGGGGAGCTGTTTTTT.

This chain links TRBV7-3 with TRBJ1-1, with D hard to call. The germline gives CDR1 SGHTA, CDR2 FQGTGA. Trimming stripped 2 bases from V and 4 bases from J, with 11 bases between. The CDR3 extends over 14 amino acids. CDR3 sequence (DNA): TGTGCCAGCAGCTTATCAAACTCGGTCACTGAAGCTTTCTTT. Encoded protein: CASSLSNSVTEAFF.

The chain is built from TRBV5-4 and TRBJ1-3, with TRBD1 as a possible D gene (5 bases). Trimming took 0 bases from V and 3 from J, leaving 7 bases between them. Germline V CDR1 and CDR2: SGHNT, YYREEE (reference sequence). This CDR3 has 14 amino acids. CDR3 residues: CASSLGGDGNTIYF. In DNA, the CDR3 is TGTGCCAGCAGCTTGGGGGGCGATGGAAACACCATATATTTT.

CDR3 loop: CASSLVDSTTYGYTF. In nucleotides, the CDR3 is TGTGCCAGCAGCTTAGTCGACAGTACAACCTATGGCTACACCTTC. The V gene is TRBV7-9, the J gene TRBJ1-2; D possibly corresponds to TRBD1 (5 bases). CDR1 is SEHNR and CDR2 is FQNEAQ in the germline V gene (reference sequence). The CDR3 has 15 residues. The ends were cut back, 1 base at V and 4 bases at J, with 13 bases in the middle.

The CDR3 loop reads CASSPGQPGVYEQYF. The DNA of the CDR3 is TGTGCCAGCTCACCGGGACAGCCCGGGGTGTACGAGCAGTACTTC. The chain has TRBV18 and TRBJ2-7, with 7 bases fitting TRBD1. The CDR3 is made up of 15 amino acids. Trimming cost V 3 bases and J 4 bases; bases outside gene matches: 9. The germline gives CDR1 KGHSH, CDR2 LQKENI.

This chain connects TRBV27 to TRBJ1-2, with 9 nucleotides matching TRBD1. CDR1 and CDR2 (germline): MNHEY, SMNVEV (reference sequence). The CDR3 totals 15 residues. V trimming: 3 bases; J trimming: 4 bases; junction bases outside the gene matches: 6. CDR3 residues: CASSLHRGQGYGYTF. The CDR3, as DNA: TGTGCCAGCAGTTTGCACAGGGGGCAGGGCTATGGCTACACCTTC.

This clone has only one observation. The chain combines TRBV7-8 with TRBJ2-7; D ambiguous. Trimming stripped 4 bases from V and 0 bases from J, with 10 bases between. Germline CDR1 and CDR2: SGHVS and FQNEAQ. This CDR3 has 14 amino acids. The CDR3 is CASSSPRRSYEQYF. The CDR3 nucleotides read TGTGCCAGCAGCTCCCCCAGGCGCTCCTACGAGCAGTACTTC.

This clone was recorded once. This CDR3 reads CASSSRRSPLHF. The DNA for the CDR3 is TGTGCCAGCAGCTCCCGGAGGTCACCCCTCCACTTT. This chain uses TRBV21-1 with TRBJ1-6. TRBV21-1 is labeled a pseudogene. The length of the CDR3 is 12 residues.

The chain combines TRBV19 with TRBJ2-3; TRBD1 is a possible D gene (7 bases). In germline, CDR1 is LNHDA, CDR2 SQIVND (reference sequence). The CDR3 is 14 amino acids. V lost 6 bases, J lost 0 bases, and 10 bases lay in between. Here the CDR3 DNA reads TGTGCCAGTAGGGCGGGACAGAGCACAGATACGCAGTATTTT. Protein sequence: CASRAGQSTDTQYF. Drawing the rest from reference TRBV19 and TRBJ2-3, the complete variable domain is DGGITQSPKYLFRKEGQNVTLSCEQNLNHDAMYWYRQDPGQGLRLIYYSQIVNDFQKGDIAEGYSVSREKKESFPLTVTSAQKNPTAFYLCASRAGQSTDTQYFGPGTRLTVL.

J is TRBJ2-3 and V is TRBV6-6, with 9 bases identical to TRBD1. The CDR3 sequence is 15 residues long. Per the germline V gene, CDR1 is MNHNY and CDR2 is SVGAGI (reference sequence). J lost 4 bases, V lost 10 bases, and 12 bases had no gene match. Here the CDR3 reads CATSGTGLLSDTQYF. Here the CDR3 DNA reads TGTGCCACGTCCGGGACAGGGTTACTATCAGATACGCAGTATTTT.

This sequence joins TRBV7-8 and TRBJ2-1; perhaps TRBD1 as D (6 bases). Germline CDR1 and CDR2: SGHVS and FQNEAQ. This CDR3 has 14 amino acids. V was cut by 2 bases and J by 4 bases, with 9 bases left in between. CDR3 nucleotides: TGTGCCAGCAGCTTACGAGACAGGTACAATGAGCAGTTCTTC. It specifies CASSLRDRYNEQFF.